This is a list of T cell receptor beta chains from one sample in a study of cytomegalovirus exposure and HLA in healthy donors. Assay used: immunoSEQ multiplex PCR; TCRdb lists only in-frame clones, some missing. In the table there are about 160,000 clones, nearly 80% of which are singletons. Source material: PBMCs. These receptors were taken from a woman in her 40s in good health and CMV-seronegative. The CDR3 runs from the conserved cysteine through the conserved F or W. The D gene is left open where the match is weak. Clone size is stated in some rows and not others, as once, few, many or a class when expanded.

len: 15
d_gene: TRBD1
v_gene: TRBV18
j_gene: TRBJ2-7
abundance: .
CDR3aa: CASSPYVTGGDEQYF
CDR3nt: TGTGCCAGCTCACCATATGTGACAGGGGGCGACGAGCAGTACTTC

len: 14
d_gene: TRBD2
v_gene: TRBV29-1
j_gene: TRBJ2-5
abundance: .
CDR3aa: CSSKRGGHGGTQYF
CDR3nt: TGCAGCTCAAAAAGGGGAGGGCATGGAGGGACCCAGTACTTC

len: 13
d_gene: TRBD1
v_gene: TRBV6-4
j_gene: TRBJ1-1
abundance: few
CDR3aa: CASSDWGQGVAFF
CDR3nt: TGTGCCAGCAGTGACTGGGGACAGGGTGTAGCTTTCTTT

len: 14
d_gene: TRBD2
v_gene: TRBV10-2
j_gene: TRBJ2-1
abundance: .
CDR3aa: CASSNGGGPGEQFF
CDR3nt: TGCGCCAGCAGTAACGGCGGGGGGCCGGGTGAGCAGTTCTTC

len: 14
d_gene: TRBD1
v_gene: TRBV4-1
j_gene: TRBJ2-2
abundance: .
CDR3aa: CASSFGQGTGELFF
CDR3nt: TGCGCCAGCAGCTTCGGACAGGGCACCGGGGAGCTGTTTTTT

len: 13
d_gene: .
v_gene: TRBV19
j_gene: TRBJ1-1
abundance: .
CDR3aa: CASSTGGYTEAFF
CDR3nt: TGTGCCAGTAGTACCGGGGGGTACACTGAAGCTTTCTTT

len: 12
d_gene: .
v_gene: TRBV28
j_gene: TRBJ1-2
abundance: .
CDR3aa: CASSGELGGYTF
CDR3nt: TGTGCCAGCAGTGGGGAGTTAGGCGGCTACACCTTC

len: 14
d_gene: .
v_gene: TRBV25-1
j_gene: TRBJ1-1
abundance: .
CDR3aa: CASSSTGLWREAFF
CDR3nt: TGTGCCAGCAGTTCGACAGGACTCTGGAGGGAAGCTTTCTTT

len: 16
d_gene: TRBD2
v_gene: TRBV7-9
j_gene: TRBJ2-2
abundance: .
CDR3aa: CASSTRGGTNTGELFF
CDR3nt: TGTGCCAGCAGCACCCGGGGGGGCACGAACACCGGGGAGCTGTTTTTT

len: 14
d_gene: .
v_gene: TRBV5-4
j_gene: TRBJ1-1
abundance: .
CDR3aa: CASSEDIVNTEAFF
CDR3nt: TGTGCCAGCAGCGAGGACATTGTCAACACTGAAGCTTTCTTT

len: 16
d_gene: .
v_gene: TRBV5-1
j_gene: TRBJ2-3
abundance: .
CDR3aa: CASSSGRGSATDTQYF
CDR3nt: TGCGCCAGCAGCTCAGGACGCGGGTCTGCCACAGATACGCAGTATTTT

len: 14
d_gene: .
v_gene: TRBV9
j_gene: TRBJ1-6
abundance: .
CDR3aa: CASSHGQLNSPLHF
CDR3nt: TGTGCCAGCAGCCACGGACAGTTGAATTCACCCCTCCACTTT

len: 15
d_gene: .
v_gene: TRBV27
j_gene: TRBJ2-3
abundance: .
CDR3aa: CASSLNRLGTDTQYF
CDR3nt: TGTGCCAGCAGTTTAAATAGACTGGGCACAGATACGCAGTATTTT

len: 18
d_gene: TRBD2
v_gene: TRBV7-8
j_gene: TRBJ2-3
abundance: .
CDR3aa: CASSSWGGLDRLGDTQYF
CDR3nt: TGTGCCAGCAGCTCCTGGGGGGGACTAGACAGGCTCGGAGATACGCAGTATTTT

len: 15
d_gene: .
v_gene: TRBV5-1
j_gene: TRBJ1-2
abundance: .
CDR3aa: CASSLARTTNYGYTF
CDR3nt: TGCGCCAGCAGCTTGGCCCGGACAACTAACTATGGTTACACCTTC

len: 15
d_gene: TRBD1
v_gene: TRBV5-1
j_gene: TRBJ1-6
abundance: few
CDR3aa: CASSWEPGTGSPLHF
CDR3nt: TGCGCCAGCAGCTGGGAACCCGGGACAGGTTCACCCCTCCACTTT

len: 16
d_gene: .
v_gene: TRBV7-6
j_gene: TRBJ2-1
abundance: .
CDR3aa: CASSLDSRPSFNEQFF
CDR3nt: TGTGCCAGCAGCTTAGACTCTCGACCTAGTTTTAATGAGCAGTTCTTC

len: 15
d_gene: TRBD2
v_gene: TRBV6-5
j_gene: TRBJ2-1
abundance: few
CDR3aa: CASSPSGDRWDEQFF
CDR3nt: TGTGCCAGCAGTCCTAGCGGGGACCGGTGGGATGAGCAGTTCTTC

len: 15
d_gene: TRBD2
v_gene: TRBV5-1
j_gene: TRBJ2-3
abundance: .
CDR3aa: CASTHQGGLAGTQYF
CDR3nt: TGCGCCAGCACCCACCAGGGGGGTCTAGCGGGGACGCAGTATTTT

len: 14
d_gene: TRBD2
v_gene: TRBV7-2
j_gene: TRBJ2-7
abundance: .
CDR3aa: CASRTGLAGGSQYF
CDR3nt: TGTGCCAGCAGGACAGGACTAGCGGGGGGTTCCCAGTACTTC

len: 13
d_gene: TRBD1
v_gene: TRBV7-6
j_gene: TRBJ1-6
abundance: .
CDR3aa: CASSSDRTSPLHF
CDR3nt: TGTGCCAGCAGCTCGGACAGGACTTCACCCCTCCACTTT

len: 14
d_gene: .
v_gene: TRBV9
j_gene: TRBJ1-3
abundance: .
CDR3aa: CASPPRRGRNTIYF
CDR3nt: TGTGCCAGTCCTCCACGCAGGGGAAGAAACACCATATATTTT

len: 13
d_gene: .
v_gene: TRBV27
j_gene: TRBJ2-1
abundance: .
CDR3aa: CASSWTYGNEQFF
CDR3nt: TGTGCCAGCAGTTGGACTTACGGAAATGAGCAGTTCTTC

len: 15
d_gene: .
v_gene: TRBV7-7
j_gene: TRBJ1-3
abundance: .
CDR3aa: CASRVPGGSGNTIYF
CDR3nt: TGTGCCAGCAGAGTCCCGGGGGGCTCTGGAAACACCATATATTTT

len: 15
d_gene: .
v_gene: TRBV19
j_gene: TRBJ2-1
abundance: once
CDR3aa: CASSFQTAAGNEQFF
CDR3nt: TGTGCCAGTAGTTTCCAGACCGCTGCGGGCAATGAGCAGTTCTTC

len: 18
d_gene: TRBD1
v_gene: TRBV7-2
j_gene: TRBJ1-6
abundance: .
CDR3aa: CASSFPRQGFSYNSPLHF
CDR3nt: TGTGCCAGCAGCTTCCCCCGACAGGGGTTCTCCTATAATTCACCCCTCCACTTT

len: 15
d_gene: .
v_gene: TRBV5-1
j_gene: TRBJ1-1
abundance: few
CDR3aa: CASSLALGRGTEAFF
CDR3nt: TGCGCCAGCAGCTTGGCATTGGGAAGGGGCACTGAAGCTTTCTTT

len: 15
d_gene: TRBD1
v_gene: TRBV5-1
j_gene: TRBJ1-1
abundance: .
CDR3aa: CASSSLTGVNTEAFF
CDR3nt: TGCGCCAGCAGCTCCCTTACAGGGGTGAACACTGAAGCTTTCTTT

len: 13
d_gene: .
v_gene: TRBV28
j_gene: TRBJ2-1
abundance: .
CDR3aa: CASSPFSPNEQFF
CDR3nt: TGTGCCAGCAGCCCGTTTAGCCCCAATGAGCAGTTCTTC

len: 16
d_gene: .
v_gene: TRBV10-2
j_gene: TRBJ2-5
abundance: few
CDR3aa: CASSEWDTKDQETQYF
CDR3nt: TGCGCCAGCAGTGAGTGGGACACGAAAGACCAAGAGACCCAGTACTTC

len: 14
d_gene: .
v_gene: TRBV19
j_gene: TRBJ1-2
abundance: .
CDR3aa: CASTIPGERYGYTF
CDR3nt: TGTGCCAGTACGATTCCAGGGGAGAGGTATGGCTACACCTTC

len: 14
d_gene: .
v_gene: TRBV7-9
j_gene: TRBJ2-5
abundance: few
CDR3aa: CASSLAPDQETQYF
CDR3nt: TGTGCCAGCAGCTTAGCTCCGGACCAAGAGACCCAGTACTTC

len: 15
d_gene: .
v_gene: TRBV28
j_gene: TRBJ1-2
abundance: .
CDR3aa: CASSSPGWNNYGYTF
CDR3nt: TGTGCCAGCAGTTCCCCAGGGTGGAATAACTATGGCTACACCTTC

len: 13
d_gene: .
v_gene: TRBV10-3
j_gene: TRBJ2-2
abundance: few
CDR3aa: CAISEDAAGELFF
CDR3nt: TGTGCCATCAGTGAAGACGCGGCCGGGGAGCTGTTTTTT

len: 17
d_gene: TRBD1
v_gene: TRBV7-6
j_gene: TRBJ1-3
abundance: once
CDR3aa: CASSNLAGTDSGNTIYF
CDR3nt: TGTGCCAGCAGCAACCTTGCCGGGACAGACTCTGGAAACACCATATATTTT

len: 16
d_gene: .
v_gene: TRBV5-1
j_gene: TRBJ1-2
abundance: few
CDR3aa: CASTQNFGAGNYGYTF
CDR3nt: TGCGCCAGCACCCAGAACTTCGGGGCGGGGAACTATGGCTACACCTTC

len: 18
d_gene: .
v_gene: TRBV7-6
j_gene: TRBJ1-6
abundance: .
CDR3aa: CASSLGWKKVRGESPLHF
CDR3nt: TGTGCCAGCAGCTTGGGTTGGAAAAAAGTCAGGGGCGAATCACCCCTCCACTTT

len: 18
d_gene: .
v_gene: TRBV5-4
j_gene: TRBJ2-6
abundance: .
CDR3aa: CASSLAAAAPTGANVLTF
CDR3nt: TGTGCCAGCAGCTTGGCCGCGGCAGCCCCGACTGGGGCCAACGTCCTGACTTTC

len: 13
d_gene: .
v_gene: TRBV7-9
j_gene: TRBJ1-5
abundance: .
CDR3aa: CASSAGYNQPQHF
CDR3nt: TGTGCCTCCTCCGCCGGTTATAATCAGCCCCAGCATTTT

len: 12
d_gene: .
v_gene: TRBV19
j_gene: TRBJ2-3
abundance: .
CDR3aa: CASSERGDTQYF
CDR3nt: TGTGCCAGTAGTGAAAGGGGGGATACGCAGTATTTT

len: 13
d_gene: .
v_gene: TRBV4-1
j_gene: TRBJ1-1
abundance: .
CDR3aa: CASSQPGGQEAFF
CDR3nt: TGCGCCAGCAGCCAACCTGGCGGGCAAGAAGCTTTCTTT

len: 17
d_gene: .
v_gene: TRBV5-1
j_gene: TRBJ2-4
abundance: .
CDR3aa: CASSLMGAAGGLDIQYF
CDR3nt: TGCGCCAGCAGCTTGATGGGTGCGGCAGGAGGGTTGGACATTCAGTACTTC

len: 15
d_gene: TRBD1
v_gene: TRBV18
j_gene: TRBJ1-5
abundance: .
CDR3aa: CASSPGTGGNQPQHF
CDR3nt: TGTGCCAGCTCACCGGGGACAGGGGGAAATCAGCCCCAGCATTTT

len: 16
d_gene: TRBD1
v_gene: TRBV5-6
j_gene: TRBJ1-5
abundance: .
CDR3aa: CASSLGGQGFNQPQHF
CDR3nt: TGTGCCAGCAGCTTGGGGGGACAGGGGTTCAATCAGCCCCAGCATTTT

len: 15
d_gene: TRBD1
v_gene: TRBV4-1
j_gene: TRBJ1-6
abundance: .
CDR3aa: CASSPDRDERSPLHF
CDR3nt: TGCGCCAGCAGCCCTGACAGGGACGAAAGGTCACCCCTCCACTTT

len: 13
d_gene: .
v_gene: TRBV19
j_gene: TRBJ1-2
abundance: .
CDR3aa: CASSIRRDRGYTF
CDR3nt: TGTGCCAGTAGTATCAGGAGGGATCGCGGCTACACCTTC

len: 15
d_gene: .
v_gene: TRBV4-3
j_gene: TRBJ2-2
abundance: .
CDR3aa: CASSHSQGEAGELFF
CDR3nt: TGCGCCAGCAGCCATTCTCAGGGGGAGGCCGGGGAGCTGTTTTTT

len: 15
d_gene: .
v_gene: TRBV4-1
j_gene: TRBJ2-7
abundance: .
CDR3aa: CASRTFRDRSYEQYF
CDR3nt: TGCGCCAGCAGAACCTTTCGGGATCGCTCCTACGAGCAGTACTTC

len: 16
d_gene: TRBD2
v_gene: TRBV5-1
j_gene: TRBJ2-7
abundance: .
CDR3aa: CASSLATGGINYEQYF
CDR3nt: TGCGCCAGCAGCTTGGCCACGGGGGGTATAAACTACGAGCAGTACTTC

len: 14
d_gene: .
v_gene: TRBV6-1
j_gene: TRBJ2-2
abundance: .
CDR3aa: CASSDQGHTGELFF
CDR3nt: TGTGCCAGCAGTGACCAGGGGCACACCGGGGAGCTGTTTTTT